The 9 T cell receptor beta chains reported below all come from one sample, sequenced in a study of graft-versus-host responses after intestinal transplantation. Clones were read by immunoSEQ multiplex PCR, and TCRdb kept only the in-frame ones, dropping some. The sample has roughly 110,000 clones, about 91% seen once; the top ten hold less than 0.8%. These receptors have no known antigen. The specimen was unstimulated CD4+ T cells sorted from spleen or lymph node cells, collected before transplant. The receptors were sampled from a human donor who was the organ donor for an intestinal transplant.

Details on this clone: A read error is likely, as this CDR3 ends without the conserved phenylalanine or tryptophan. No DNA is shown, since the ends of the CDR3 on it are uncertain; the CDR3 is the one TCRdb lists. The V gene is TRBV27, the J gene TRBJ1-4. The CDR3 is 9 amino acids in total, end residues counted. The V gene's germline CDR1 is MNHEY and CDR2 SMNVEV (reference sequence). This CDR3 reads CASSFRLIP.

In DNA form, the CDR3 reads TGCGCCAGCAGCCAAGGACTAGTTCCGTACCAAGAGACCCAGTACTTC. Translating it yields CASSQGLVPYQETQYF. The chain carries TRBV4-1 and TRBJ2-5; D is possibly TRBD2 (6 bases). The CDR3 extends over 16 amino acids. In germline, CDR1 is MGHRA, CDR2 YSYEKL. The ends were cut back, 1 base at V and 0 bases at J, with 12 bases in the middle.

V and J are TRBV6-1 and TRBJ2-3; 10 positions agree with TRBD2. Germline V gene sequence: CDR1 MNHNS, CDR2 SASEGT. The CDR3 length is 19 residues. Unmatched junction bases numbered 15, after V lost 4 bases and J lost 2 bases. The CDR3 loop reads CASSVLGSGRASFTDTQYF. The CDR3 region has the DNA TGTGCCAGCAGTGTCTTAGGGAGCGGGAGGGCCAGCTTCACAGATACGCAGTATTTT.

In its sample, this clone was seen once. The rearrangement uses TRBV6-5 and TRBJ2-2, with 8 positions matching TRBD1. The CDR3 is 16 amino acids. After removal of 4 bases from V and 6 bases from J, the junction contained 10 bases not matched to a gene. Germline CDR1 is MNHEY and CDR2 is SVGAGI. CDR3 in amino acids: CASSLPGQGRPGELFF. The CDR3 nucleotides are TGTGCCAGCAGTTTACCAGGACAGGGCAGGCCCGGGGAGCTGTTTTTT.

The rearrangement uses TRBV7-8 and TRBJ2-1; TRBD2 matches 10 bases. V lost 7 bases, J lost 8 bases, and 11 bases stayed unmatched. This CDR3 is 15 amino acids long. Per germline, CDR1 SGHVS and CDR2 FQNEAQ. Written as DNA, the CDR3 is TGTGCCAGCACCCCGTCCCTAGCGGGAGTGCATGAGCAGTTCTTC. Translation: CASTPSLAGVHEQFF.

The rearrangement links TRBV19 to TRBJ2-7; D unclear. V lost 6 bases and J lost 0, with 9 bases in between. The CDR3 is 13 residues long. Germline V gene sequence: CDR1 LNHDA, CDR2 SQIVND (reference sequence). CDR3 nucleotide sequence: TGTGCCAGTAGGGGATACCCCTCCTACGAGCAGTACTTC. Encoded protein: CASRGYPSYEQYF.

The rearrangement joins TRBV5-5 to TRBJ2-3, with D perhaps matching TRBD1 (5 bases). CDR3 length: 15 residues. Trimming removed 2 bases from V and 6 bases from J, with 16 bases in between. Germline V gene sequence: CDR1 SGHKS, CDR2 YYEKEE (reference sequence). The CDR3 region has the DNA TGTGCCAGCAGCTTAGGTCAAGGGGTTGCGGATACGCAGTATTTT. The encoded protein is CASSLGQGVADTQYF. The variable domain in full, completed from reference TRBV5-5 and TRBJ2-3, reads DAGVTQSPTHLIKTRGQQVTLRCSPISGHKSVSWYQQVLGQGPQFIFQYYEKEERGRGNFPDRFSARQFPNYSSELNVNALLLGDSALYLCASSLGQGVADTQYFGPGTRLTVL.

The chain couples TRBV16 to TRBJ1-2, with TRBD1 as a possible D gene (5 bases). Trimming took off 3 bases at V and 6 bases at J, with 14 bases between the two ends. The germline V gene encodes CDR1 KGHSY and CDR2 FQNENV. CDR3 size: 14 residues. The CDR3 spells CASSHAGLTDGYTF. CDR3 nucleotides: TGTGCCAGCAGCCATGCTGGCTTGACAGATGGCTACACCTTC. The whole variable domain, filled in from reference TRBV16 and TRBJ1-2, reads GEEVAQTPKHLVRGEGQKAKLYCAPIKGHSYVFWYQQVLKNEFKFLISFQNENVFDETGMPKERFSAKCLPNSPCSLEIQATKLEDSAVYFCASSHAGLTDGYTFGSGTRLTVV.

Points on this clone: The same CDR3 is also encoded by other DNA sequences in this sample. The V call is TRBV7-9, the J call TRBJ1-2; no definite D call. The CDR3 spans 13 residues. CDR1 is SEHNR, CDR2 FQNEAQ, per germline (reference sequence). Trimming took 4 bases from V and 8 from J, leaving 14 bases between them. The CDR3 loop is CASSSEGAGGYTF. The CDR3 nucleotides are TGTGCCAGCAGCTCCGAGGGCGCGGGGGGCTACACCTTC.